This T cell receptor beta chain was identified during a study of shared clonotypes between healthy human individuals (dated by TCRdb to about 2020). Context from the whole study: The cohort included a few men and a couple of women between 18 and 49 years of age. To estimate repertoire size and how much clonotype sharing occurs between individuals, the study deeply sequenced the blood TCR repertoires of five or six healthy adults. Different laboratories and diverse techniques were used to prepare libraries and sequence TCR repertoires, to increase sequencing depth and limit assay-specific biases. Leukapheresis yielded between about 0.94 and 9 billion PBMCs per donor. General conclusions and limits of the study: Based on pairwise subsampling, the degree of clonotype sharing among donors was expected to be affected by sequencing depth. Sampling was limited to blood, and TCR repertoires in tissue likely differ from TCR repertoires in blood. The small number of donors limited the genetic and exposure-history diversity represented.

From cysteine to phenylalanine, the CDR3 is 15 amino acids long. Kept here is only the CDR3 DNA, which spans 45 bases and is read in frame from base 1. V loses 4 bases of germline sequence and J loses 5 bases, and the interval between the two ends is 18 bases. Reading the germline V gene gives CDR1 SGHRS and CDR2 YFSETQ. Concerning this clone: It lacks a known antigen. No much larger clone exists at a distance of one base, and base qualities are not known.

Using the deep immunoSEQ assay, TCR CDR3 regions were amplified from genomic DNA by multiplex PCR. Extracted genomic DNA from each cell subset was distributed evenly across all wells of several immunoSEQ 96-well plates, and each plate was treated as a replicate. For unsorted PBMC, around 300 ng of genomic DNA, equivalent to around 30,000 T cell genomes, went into each replicate PCR. Ten immunoSEQ deep assay plates were used to sequence unsorted PBMC genomic DNA. The purified libraries were quantified using a Qubit 3.0 fluorometer, sized with a Bioanalyzer 2100, and then quantified again using the KAPA Library Quantification kit. Each immunoSEQ 96-well plate was sequenced on its own single-read 150-cycle Illumina NextSeq 550 flow cell. Turning to the authors' computational methods: The immunoSEQ output contained only junctional sequences without quality scores, so filtering could not match that applied to full-length reads. Sequences were annotated with PyIR, a Python wrapper for IgBLAST v1.9, and V/J genes and CDR3 were assigned using IMGT germline references. Reads with weak V/J assignments (E-value above 1e-6), missing CDR3, stop codons, out-of-frame junctions, or ambiguous translated residues were removed. V3J clonotypes were defined as sequences sharing an identical inferred V gene, J gene, and CDR3 amino acid sequence. The percentage overlap between two repertoires was calculated by dividing the number of shared unique clonotypes by the size of the smaller repertoire. Three approaches were used to assess repertoire richness: RTK rarefaction, the Chao1 estimator, and Recon v2.1 estimates of unobserved clonotypes. Sourced from immuneACCESS, this table was stored by TCRdb with only in-frame sequences that have V and J called. A share of the clones is absent; for the studies checked, an unresolved V gene accounts for under half, and the remainder has no known explanation. The D gene and trimming were derived from the DNA, and the V and J assignments and clone size from that table. The sample records a few hundred thousand clones, around three quarters of which are singletons. The top ten constitute approximately 12% of the sample.

Donors were healthy HIV-negative adults with no recently reported acute infections or vaccinations. Every donor was a Caucasian adult residing in Nashville, Tennessee, USA. In the unsorted samples, 87 million or so PBMCs were counted, and genomic DNA was extracted using the QIAamp DNA Blood Mini kit. Blood was obtained by leukapheresis, after which PBMCs were separated by Ficoll-Histopaque density gradient centrifugation and cryopreserved in liquid nitrogen vapor phase. The V and J genes are TRBV5-1 and TRBJ2-5; the D segment could be TRBD1, given 8 matching bases. The sequencing input was PBMCs. The clonotype was recovered from a woman in her 40s in good health. Some clones in this sample may be carry-over from other donors' samples. This receptor has the CDR3 CASSINPQGGETQYF. The bases are TGCGCCAGCAGCATTAACCCACAGGGGGGGGAGACCCAGTACTTC.